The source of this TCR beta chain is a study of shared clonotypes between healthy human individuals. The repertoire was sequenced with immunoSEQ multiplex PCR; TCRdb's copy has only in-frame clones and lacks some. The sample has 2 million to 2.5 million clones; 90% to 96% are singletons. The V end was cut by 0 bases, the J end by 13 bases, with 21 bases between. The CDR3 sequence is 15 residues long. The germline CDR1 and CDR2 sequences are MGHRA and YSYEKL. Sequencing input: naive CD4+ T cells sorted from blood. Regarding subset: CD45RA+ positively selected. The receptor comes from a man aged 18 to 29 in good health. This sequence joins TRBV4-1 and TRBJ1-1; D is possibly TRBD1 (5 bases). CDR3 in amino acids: CASSQEGTISMRVFF. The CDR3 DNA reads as TGCGCCAGCAGCCAAGAGGGGACGATCAGTATGCGGGTTTTCTTT.